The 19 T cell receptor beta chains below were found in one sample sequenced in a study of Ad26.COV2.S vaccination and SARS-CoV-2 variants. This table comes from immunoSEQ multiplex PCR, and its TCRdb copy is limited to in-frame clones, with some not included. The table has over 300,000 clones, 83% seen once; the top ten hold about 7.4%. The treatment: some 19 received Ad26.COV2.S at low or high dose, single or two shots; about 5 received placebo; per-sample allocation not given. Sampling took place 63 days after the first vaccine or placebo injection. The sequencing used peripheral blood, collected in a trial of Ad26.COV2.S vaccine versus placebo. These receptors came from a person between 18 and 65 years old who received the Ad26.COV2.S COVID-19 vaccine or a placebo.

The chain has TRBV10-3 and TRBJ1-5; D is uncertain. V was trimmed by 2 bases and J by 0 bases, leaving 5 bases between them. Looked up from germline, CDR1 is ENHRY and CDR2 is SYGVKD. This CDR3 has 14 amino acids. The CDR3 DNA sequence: TGTGCCATCAGTGAGCCAGATAGCAATCAGCCCCAGCATTTT. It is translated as CAISEPDSNQPQHF.

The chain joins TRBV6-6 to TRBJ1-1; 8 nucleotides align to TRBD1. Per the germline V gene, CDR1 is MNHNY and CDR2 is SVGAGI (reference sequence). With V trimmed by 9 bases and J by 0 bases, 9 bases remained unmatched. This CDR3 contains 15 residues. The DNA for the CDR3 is TGTGCCAGTAACCCAGGGGGCCGGATGAACACTGAAGCTTTCTTT. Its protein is CASNPGGRMNTEAFF.

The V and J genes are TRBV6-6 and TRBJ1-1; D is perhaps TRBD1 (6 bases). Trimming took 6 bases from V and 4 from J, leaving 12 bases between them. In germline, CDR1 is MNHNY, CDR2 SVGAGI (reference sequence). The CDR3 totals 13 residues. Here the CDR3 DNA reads TGTGCCAGCAGGATAGGGGGTGGCACTGAAGCTTTCTTT. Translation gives CASRIGGGTEAFF.

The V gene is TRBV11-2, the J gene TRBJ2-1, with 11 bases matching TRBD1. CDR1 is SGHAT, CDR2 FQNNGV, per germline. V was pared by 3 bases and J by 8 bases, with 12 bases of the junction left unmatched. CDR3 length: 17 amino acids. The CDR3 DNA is TGTGCCAGCAGCTTTCAGCATCGGACAGGGGGCATCGATGAGCAGTTCTTC. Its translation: CASSFQHRTGGIDEQFF.

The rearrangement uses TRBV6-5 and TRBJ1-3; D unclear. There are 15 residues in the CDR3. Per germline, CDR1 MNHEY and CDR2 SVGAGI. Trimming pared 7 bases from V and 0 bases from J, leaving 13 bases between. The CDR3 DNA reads TGTGCCAGCAAAGACGACTGGAACTCTGGAAACACCATATATTTT. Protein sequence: CASKDDWNSGNTIYF.

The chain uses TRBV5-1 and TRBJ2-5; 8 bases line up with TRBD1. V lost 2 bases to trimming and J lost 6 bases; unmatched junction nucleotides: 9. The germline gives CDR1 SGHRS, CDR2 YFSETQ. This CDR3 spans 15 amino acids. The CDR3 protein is CASSLTRTGKKTQYF. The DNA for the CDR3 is TGCGCCAGCAGCTTAACGAGGACAGGGAAAAAGACCCAGTACTTC.

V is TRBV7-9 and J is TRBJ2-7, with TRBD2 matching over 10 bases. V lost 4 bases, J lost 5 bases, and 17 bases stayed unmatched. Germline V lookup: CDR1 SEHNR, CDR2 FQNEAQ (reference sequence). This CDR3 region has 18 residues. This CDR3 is CASSSTRPVLAGAHEQYF. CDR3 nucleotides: TGTGCCAGCAGCTCCACGCGACCCGTTCTAGCGGGAGCCCACGAGCAGTACTTC. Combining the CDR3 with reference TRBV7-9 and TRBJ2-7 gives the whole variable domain DTGVSQNPRHKITKRGQNVTFRCDPISEHNRLYWYRQTLGQGPEFLTYFQNEAQLEKSRLLSDRFSAERPKGSFSTLEIQRTEQGDSAMYLCASSSTRPVLAGAHEQYFGPGTRLTVT.

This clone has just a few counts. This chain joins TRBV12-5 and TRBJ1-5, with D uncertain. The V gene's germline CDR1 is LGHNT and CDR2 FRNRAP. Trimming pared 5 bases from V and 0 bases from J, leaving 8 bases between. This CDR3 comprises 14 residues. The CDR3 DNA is TGTGCTAGTGGTGATTCGTATAGCAATCAGCCCCAGCATTTT. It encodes CASGDSYSNQPQHF.

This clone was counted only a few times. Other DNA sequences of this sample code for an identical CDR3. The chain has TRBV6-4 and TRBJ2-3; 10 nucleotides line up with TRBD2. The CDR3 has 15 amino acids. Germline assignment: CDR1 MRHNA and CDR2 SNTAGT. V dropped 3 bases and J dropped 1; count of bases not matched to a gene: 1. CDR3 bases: TGTGCCAGCAGTGAAACTAGCGGGGGCACAGATACGCAGTATTTT. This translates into CASSETSGGTDTQYF.

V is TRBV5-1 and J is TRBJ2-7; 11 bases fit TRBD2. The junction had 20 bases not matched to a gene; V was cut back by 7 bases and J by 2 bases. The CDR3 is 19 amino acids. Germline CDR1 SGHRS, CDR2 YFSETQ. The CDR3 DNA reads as TGCGCCAGCCGCCGGGGCCCTAGCGGGGGGCCCGTCCCTCCCTACGAGCAGTACTTC. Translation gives CASRRGPSGGPVPPYEQYF.

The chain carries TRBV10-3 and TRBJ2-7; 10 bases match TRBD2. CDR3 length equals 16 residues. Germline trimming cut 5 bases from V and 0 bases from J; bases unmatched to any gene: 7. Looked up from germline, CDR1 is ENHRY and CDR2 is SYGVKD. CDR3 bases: TGTGCCATCAGTCGACTAGCGGGTAAACACTCCTACGAGCAGTACTTC. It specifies CAISRLAGKHSYEQYF.

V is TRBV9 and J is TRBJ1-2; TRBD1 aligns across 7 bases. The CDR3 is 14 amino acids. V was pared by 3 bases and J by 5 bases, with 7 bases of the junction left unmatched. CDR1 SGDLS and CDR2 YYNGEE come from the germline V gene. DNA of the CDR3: TGTGCCAGCAGCGGGGCAGGGGGAGATTATGGCTACACCTTC. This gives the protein CASSGAGGDYGYTF.

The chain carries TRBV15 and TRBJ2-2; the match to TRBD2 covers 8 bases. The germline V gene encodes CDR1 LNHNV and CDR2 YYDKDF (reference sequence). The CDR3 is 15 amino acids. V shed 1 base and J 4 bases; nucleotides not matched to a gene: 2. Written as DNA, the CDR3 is TGTGCCACCAGCAGAGCACGGGGGGGCACCGGGGAGCTGTTTTTT. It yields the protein CATSRARGGTGELFF. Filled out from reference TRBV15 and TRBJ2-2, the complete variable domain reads DAMVIQNPRYQVTQFGKPVTLSCSQTLNHNVMYWYQQKSSQAPKLLFHYYDKDFNNEADTPDNFQSRRPNTSFCFLDIRSPGLGDTAMYLCATSRARGGTGELFFGEGSRLTVL.

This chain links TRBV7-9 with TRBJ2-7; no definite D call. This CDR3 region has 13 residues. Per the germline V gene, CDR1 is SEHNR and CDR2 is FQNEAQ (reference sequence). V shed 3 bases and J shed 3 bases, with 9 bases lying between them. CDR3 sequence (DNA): TGTGCCAGCAGCTTCGTTCAAAGCTACGAGCAGTACTTC. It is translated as CASSFVQSYEQYF.

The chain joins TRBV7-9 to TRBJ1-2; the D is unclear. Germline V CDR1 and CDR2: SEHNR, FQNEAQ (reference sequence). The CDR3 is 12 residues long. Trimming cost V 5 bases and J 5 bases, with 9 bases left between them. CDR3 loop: CASSTGRYGYTF. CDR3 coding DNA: TGTGCCAGCAGCACCGGACGGTATGGCTACACCTTC.

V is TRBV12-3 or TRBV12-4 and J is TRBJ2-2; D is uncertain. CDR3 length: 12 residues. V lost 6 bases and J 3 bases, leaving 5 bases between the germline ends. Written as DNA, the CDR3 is TGTGCCAGCAGGAGTCACACCGGGGAGCTGTTTTTT. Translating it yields CASRSHTGELFF.

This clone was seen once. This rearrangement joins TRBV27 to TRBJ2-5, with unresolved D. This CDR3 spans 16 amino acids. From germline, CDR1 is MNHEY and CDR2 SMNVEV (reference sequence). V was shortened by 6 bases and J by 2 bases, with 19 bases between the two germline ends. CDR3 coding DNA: TGTGCCAGCAGGGGCAGAGACTCCCAAGCACAAGAGACCCAGTACTTC. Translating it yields CASRGRDSQAQETQYF.

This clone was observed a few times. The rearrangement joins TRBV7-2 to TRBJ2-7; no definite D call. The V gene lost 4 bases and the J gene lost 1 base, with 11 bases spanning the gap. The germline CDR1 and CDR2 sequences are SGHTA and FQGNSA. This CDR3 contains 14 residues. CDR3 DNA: TGTGCCAGCAGCTCCTCTTTTATTTCCTACGAGCAGTACTTC. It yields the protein CASSSSFISYEQYF.

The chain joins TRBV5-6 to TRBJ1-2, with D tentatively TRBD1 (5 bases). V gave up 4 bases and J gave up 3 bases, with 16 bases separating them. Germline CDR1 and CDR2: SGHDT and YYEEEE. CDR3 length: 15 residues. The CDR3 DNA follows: TGTGCCAGCAGCCCCTGGGGCAGCTCGTACTATGGCTACACCTTC. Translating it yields CASSPWGSSYYGYTF. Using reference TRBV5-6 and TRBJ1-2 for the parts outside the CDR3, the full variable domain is DAGVTQSPTHLIKTRGQQVTLRCSPKSGHDTVSWYQQALGQGPQFIFQYYEEEERQRGNFPDRFSGHQFPNYSSELNVNALLLGDSALYLCASSPWGSSYYGYTFGSGTRLTVV.